These 29 T cell receptor beta chains share one sample of origin, sequenced in a study of STAT5B mutations in CD4+ large granular lymphocyte leukemia. Measured with immunoSEQ multiplex PCR; TCRdb has only the in-frame clones, and not every one. This sample yields around 50,000 clones, of which approximately 83% are seen a single time; 0.35% to 0.4% belongs to the top ten. The sample consisted of CD4+ T cells from blood buffy coats. These receptors originate from a human donor in good health.

In its sample, this clone was seen a few times. V usage is TRBV6-6 and J usage is TRBJ1-5, with unresolved D. The V gene lost 5 bases and the J gene lost 0 bases, with 14 bases spanning the gap. CDR1 and CDR2 (germline): MNHNY, SVGAGI (reference sequence). The CDR3 sequence is 16 residues long. The CDR3 here is CASSPILRNSNQPQHF. The CDR3 coding sequence is TGTGCCAGCAGTCCTATCCTCAGGAATAGCAATCAGCCCCAGCATTTT.

The rearrangement links TRBV5-1 to TRBJ2-2, with unresolved D. V was cut by 1 base and J by 1 base, with 5 bases left in between. The germline gives CDR1 SGHRS, CDR2 YFSETQ. The CDR3 is 14 residues long. Here the CDR3 reads CASSLWWNTGELFF. CDR3 in DNA: TGCGCCAGCAGCTTGTGGTGGAACACCGGGGAGCTGTTTTTT.

The genes are TRBV11-2 and TRBJ2-5; 7 bases match TRBD2. Germline CDR1 SGHAT, CDR2 FQNNGV. V dropped 4 bases and J dropped 2; count of bases not matched to a gene: 4. This CDR3 has 14 residues. The CDR3 DNA sequence: TGTGCCAGCAGCTCGGGGGGACTTCAAGAGACCCAGTACTTC. Its translation is CASSSGGLQETQYF.

The J gene is TRBJ2-3, the V gene TRBV9, with 9 bases fitting TRBD2. V was pared by 0 bases and J by 3 bases, with 2 bases of the junction left unmatched. The germline V gene encodes CDR1 SGDLS and CDR2 YYNGEE. The CDR3 covers 15 residues. CDR3: CASSVVAGGTDTQYF. CDR3 nucleotides: TGTGCCAGCAGCGTAGTTGCGGGAGGGACAGATACGCAGTATTTT.

V and J are TRBV18 and TRBJ1-1, with TRBD1 matching over 11 bases. V trimming: 3 bases; J trimming: 0 bases; junction bases outside the gene matches: 9. There are 18 residues in the CDR3. Germline CDR1 and CDR2: KGHSH and LQKENI. The CDR3 region is CASSPVGQGAFMNTEAFF. The CDR3 bases are TGTGCCAGCTCACCGGTAGGACAGGGGGCTTTCATGAACACTGAAGCTTTCTTT.

The chain is built from TRBV11-2 and TRBJ2-2; maybe TRBD2 (5 bases). The germline V gene has CDR1 SGHAT and CDR2 FQNNGV. The CDR3 length is 13 residues. V was trimmed by 5 bases and J by 6 bases, leaving 10 bases between them. CDR3 region: CASSPDFAGELFF. CDR3 DNA sequence: TGTGCCAGCAGCCCGGACTTTGCCGGGGAGCTGTTTTTT. Full variable domain (remainder filled in from reference TRBV11-2 and TRBJ2-2): EAGVAQSPRYKIIEKRQSVAFWCNPISGHATLYWYQQILGQGPKLLIQFQNNGVVDDSQLPKDRFSAERLKGVDSTLKIQPAKLEDSAVYLCASSPDFAGELFFGEGSRLTVL.

This chain joins TRBV5-1 and TRBJ2-2, with D tentatively TRBD2 (5 bases). The CDR3 has 16 amino acids. The germline V gene encodes CDR1 SGHRS and CDR2 YFSETQ. V gave up 7 bases and J gave up 5 bases, with 21 bases separating them. For the CDR3, the DNA is TGCGCCAGCTCTGTAGGAGGCCCAGGAGGTACCGGGGAGCTGTTTTTT. The encoded protein is CASSVGGPGGTGELFF.

The chain joins TRBV6-1 to TRBJ1-1; D gene uncertain. The CDR3 is 14 residues long. V gave up 8 bases and J gave up 2 bases, with 15 bases separating them. Germline CDR1 reads MNHNS; CDR2 reads SASEGT. In DNA, the CDR3 is TGTGCCAGCCGAGGACTGACTTTTAACACTGAAGCTTTCTTT. It codes for CASRGLTFNTEAFF.

This clone was observed a single time. This sequence joins TRBV19 and TRBJ1-1, with 9 bases identical to TRBD1. This CDR3 contains 13 residues. Trimming took 6 bases from V and 5 from J; bases not matched to a gene: 4. In germline, CDR1 is LNHDA, CDR2 SQIVND (reference sequence). The CDR3 coding sequence is TGTGCCAGTAGGACAGGGGGGAAGACTGAAGCTTTCTTT. It specifies CASRTGGKTEAFF.

V is TRBV4-1 and J is TRBJ1-1; D call uncertain. The ends were cut back, 5 bases at V and 4 bases at J, with 14 bases in the middle. The germline gives CDR1 MGHRA, CDR2 YSYEKL. This CDR3 has 14 residues. CDR3 sequence reads: CASSGPLKGTEAFF. DNA of the CDR3: TGCGCCAGCAGCGGTCCCCTCAAGGGCACTGAAGCTTTCTTT.

The chain employs TRBV28 and TRBJ1-2; D unresolved. The germline gives CDR1 MDHEN, CDR2 SYDVKM. The V gene lost 5 bases and the J gene lost 2 bases, with 15 bases spanning the gap. CDR3 length: 15 amino acids. The DNA for the CDR3 is TGTGCCAGCAGTGTTTTCGCCGTGAAAAACTATGGCTACACCTTC. It is translated as CASSVFAVKNYGYTF.

The rearrangement links TRBV30 to TRBJ1-2; D unresolved. Trimming removed 2 bases from V and 5 bases from J, with 12 bases in between. The CDR3 covers 13 residues. CDR1 is GTSNPN, CDR2 SVGIG, per germline (reference sequence). The CDR3 here is CAWSPPGGYGYTF. The CDR3 DNA reads as TGTGCCTGGAGTCCCCCGGGCGGGTATGGCTACACCTTC.

The chain combines TRBV4-2 with TRBJ2-1; unclear D gene. Trimming shortened V by 6 bases and J by 0 bases, and 15 bases separated the two germline ends. CDR3 length equals 16 residues. Germline V gene data show CDR1 as LGHNA and CDR2 as YNFKEQ. The CDR3 protein is CASSTRSSSSYNEQFF. CDR3 DNA sequence: TGTGCCAGCAGTACGCGGAGCTCTAGCTCCTACAATGAGCAGTTCTTC.

V is TRBV9 and J is TRBJ2-5; either TRBD1 or TRBD2 may supply D (6 bases each). The CDR3 contains 17 residues. Trimming removed 4 bases at V and 0 bases at J, with 19 bases between. The germline V gene has CDR1 SGDLS and CDR2 YYNGEE. In nucleotides, the CDR3 is TGTGCCAGCAGCAGTGGCCTAAGGGGGGCCCACCAAGAGACCCAGTACTTC. Its protein is CASSSGLRGAHQETQYF.

V and J are TRBV5-4 and TRBJ1-1; 7 nucleotides line up with TRBD1. This CDR3 has 13 amino acids. The germline CDR1 and CDR2 sequences are SGHNT and YYREEE (reference sequence). With V trimmed by 4 bases and J by 8 bases, 8 bases remained unmatched. CDR3 in DNA: TGTGCCAGCAGCCGACTAACAGGGGACGAAGCTTTCTTT. Protein sequence: CASSRLTGDEAFF.

The gene calls are TRBV2 and TRBJ2-6; no reliable D call. This CDR3 spans 14 amino acids. The V gene's germline CDR1 is SNHLY and CDR2 FYNNEI. V was trimmed by 6 bases and J by 4 bases, leaving 10 bases between them. CDR3 loop: CASRGFRGANVLTF. As DNA, the CDR3 is TGTGCCAGCAGGGGCTTTAGGGGGGCCAACGTCCTGACTTTC.

CDR3 in amino acids: CASSQDMGLAGRKTQYF. CDR3 sequence (DNA): TGTGCCAGCAGCCAAGATATGGGACTAGCGGGAAGGAAGACCCAGTACTTC. The rearrangement joins TRBV4-2 to TRBJ2-5; 13 bases agree with TRBD2. Germline V gene data show CDR1 as LGHNA and CDR2 as YNFKEQ. J lost 6 bases, V lost 0 bases, and 7 bases had no gene match. There are 17 residues in the CDR3.

The chain joins TRBV7-6 to TRBJ2-7; tentative D call: TRBD2 (7 bases). Trimming stripped 0 bases from V and 4 bases from J, with 13 bases between. CDR1 and CDR2 (germline): SGHVS, FNYEAQ. CDR3 length: 15 amino acids. Here the CDR3 reads CASSLAGGAEYEQYF. DNA for the CDR3: TGTGCCAGCAGCTTAGCGGGGGGGGCCGAATACGAGCAGTACTTC.

The J gene is TRBJ2-5, the V gene TRBV15; unclear D gene. This CDR3 has 13 amino acids. Germline assignment: CDR1 LNHNV and CDR2 YYDKDF (reference sequence). Between the trimmed V and J ends, which lost 7 bases and 1 base, there was a span of 10 bases. CDR3 residues: CATTRTTQETQYF. The CDR3 DNA reads as TGTGCCACCACCAGGACGACCCAAGAGACCCAGTACTTC.

This chain joins TRBV7-8 and TRBJ1-4; 7 bases line up with TRBD1. There are 18 residues in the CDR3. J was trimmed by 5 bases and V by 3 bases; bases with no gene match: 15. The V gene's germline CDR1 is SGHVS and CDR2 FQNEAQ. CDR3 in amino acids: CASSLGFNRGRGNEKLFF. CDR3 sequence (DNA): TGTGCCAGCAGCTTGGGTTTTAATCGGGGCAGGGGGAATGAAAAACTGTTTTTT.

The CDR3 region is CASSEGGDRPNYGYTF. The CDR3 nucleotides are TGTGCCAGCAGTGAAGGGGGGGACAGGCCTAACTATGGCTACACCTTC. The J gene is TRBJ1-2, the V gene TRBV6-1; 8 bases match TRBD1. Looked up from germline, CDR1 is MNHNS and CDR2 is SASEGT. The CDR3 is 16 residues long. The V gene end was trimmed by 1 base and the J gene end by 0 bases; junction bases not matched to a gene: 4.

This clone turned up a few times. The chain is built from TRBV5-1 and TRBJ2-3; either TRBD1 or TRBD2 may fit D (5 bases each). Trimming removed 1 base at V and 2 bases at J, with 14 bases between. CDR3 size: 16 residues. From germline, CDR1 is SGHRS and CDR2 YFSETQ. In nucleotides, the CDR3 is TGCGCCAGCAGCTTGAGCGGCAGGGCAGACACAGATACGCAGTATTTT. Translation gives CASSLSGRADTDTQYF.

This clone was observed a handful of times. The gene calls are TRBV2 and TRBJ2-2, with D tentatively TRBD2 (6 bases). Germline V gene lookup returns CDR1 SNHLY and CDR2 FYNNEI. Trimming stripped 3 bases from V and 0 bases from J, with 8 bases between. CDR3 length: 15 residues. In nucleotides, the CDR3 is TGTGCCAGCAGTGAGGGACTGGCGAACACCGGGGAGCTGTTTTTT. Amino acids: CASSEGLANTGELFF.

As regards this clone: This sample includes further DNA sequences coding for the same CDR3. V and J are TRBV11-2 and TRBJ2-7; no reliable D call. From germline, CDR1 is SGHAT and CDR2 FQNNGV. The CDR3 covers 13 residues. The germline V and J ends were trimmed by 2 bases and 2 bases, with 7 bases remaining between them. CDR3 loop: CASSLLQTYEQYF. In DNA form, the CDR3 reads TGTGCCAGCAGCTTATTACAGACCTACGAGCAGTACTTC.

The chain carries TRBV11-2 and TRBJ2-3, with a possible D match to TRBD2 (6 bases). The germline V gene encodes CDR1 SGHAT and CDR2 FQNNGV. V lost 3 bases and J lost 6, with 10 bases in between. This CDR3 is built from 13 residues. CDR3 nucleotides: TGTGCCAGCAGCTTTTACGCGGGGGATACGCAGTATTTT. This sequence encodes CASSFYAGDTQYF.

V usage is TRBV30 and J usage is TRBJ2-3; 7 bases are shared with TRBD1. The CDR3 sequence is 13 residues long. Trimming cost V 5 bases and J 1 base; bases outside gene matches: 3. Germline V lookup: CDR1 GTSNPN, CDR2 SVGIG (reference sequence). CDR3 in amino acids: CAWATGGTDTQYF. The CDR3 region has the DNA TGTGCCTGGGCAACAGGGGGCACAGATACGCAGTATTTT.

Of note for this clone: The germline gene is not matched at one end of the junction; a read error may be the cause. The gene calls are TRBV7-3 and TRBJ1-1; possibly TRBD1 for D (5 bases). Per the germline V gene, CDR1 is SGHTA and CDR2 is FQGTGA. CDR3 length: 13 residues. CDR3 sequence: CASSVQVNAEAFF. CDR3 nucleotide sequence: TGTGCCAGCAGCGTACAGGTGAACGCTGAAGCTTTCTTT.

The chain carries TRBV2 and TRBJ1-3, with 7 bases identical to TRBD1. Losses at the gene ends were 4 bases for V and 2 bases for J; bases not matched to a gene: 5. Germline lookup yields CDR1 SNHLY and CDR2 FYNNEI. The CDR3 runs 15 residues. This CDR3 is CASSAVRGAGNTIYF. The CDR3 DNA follows: TGTGCCAGCAGTGCTGTCAGGGGGGCTGGAAACACCATATATTTT.

Only a few counts were recorded for this clone. The chain combines TRBV19 with TRBJ1-2, with 9 bases identical to TRBD1. V was clipped by 8 bases and J by 7 bases; unmatched bases: 8. Germline CDR1 and CDR2: LNHDA and SQIVND (reference sequence). The CDR3 totals 13 residues. The CDR3 DNA reads as TGTGCCAGTGCCCCGGACAGGGGAAGTGGCTACACCTTC. This sequence encodes CASAPDRGSGYTF.